This T cell receptor (beta chain) derives from a study of identical twins. Findings and limits, study-wide: Alpha sequences that were out-of-frame and twin-shared showed an excess of low generation probability. Within cord blood, abundant beta clonotypes carried fewer insertions, but memory repertoires showed no such trend.

As to this clonotype: The antigen is unknown.

Germline V CDR1 and CDR2: LGHDT, YNNKEL (reference sequence). The CDR3 totals 12 residues. After template switching added a universal primer site, the resulting cDNA carried unique molecular identifiers. TCRdb called the 5' RACE reads again in MiXCR, with one record for every CDR3 protein. Found here are around 490,000 distinct CDR3 sequences, roughly 15% of them singletons; the top ten hold around 0.48%. These records were also assigned to another study, of yellow fever vaccine responses in identical twins. That publication notes: Reportedly, twins showed a vaccine T cell response that looked partly convergent and partly personalized.

Source material: CD4+ T cells sorted from blood. This sequence originates from a woman aged 18 to 35 in good health. V is TRBV3-1 and J is TRBJ2-7, with 9 bases identical to TRBD1. CDR3 sequence reads: CASSQGTGVFIV. CDR3 coding DNA: TGTGCCAGCAGCCAAGGGACAGGGGTGTTCATCGTC.